Given below is one T cell receptor beta chain in context. Its antigen is not identified. Germline loops: CDR1 MNHEY, CDR2 SMNVEV (reference sequence). V gave up 5 bases and J gave up 2 bases, with 13 bases separating them. The CDR3 runs 15 residues. Assay used: immunoSEQ multiplex PCR; TCRdb lists only in-frame clones, some missing. In the table there are tens of thousands of clones, about nine tenths of which are singletons. Stated time point: week 47, end of study. It was 300 ug of mutant IDH1 20-mer peptide that made up each vaccine dose, given with topical imiquimod. This specimen comes from a study of a mutant IDH1 vaccine in newly diagnosed glioma. Study at large: Previous care, which was radiotherapy, temozolomide, or both, most often involved both. Study-level findings and limits: Pseudoprogression appears to have had no connection to changes in top peripheral T cell clonotypes.

The specimen was PBMCs, collected from a glioma patient whose treatment included an IDH1 peptide vaccine. The clonotype was recovered from a woman between 50 and 59 years old with glioma. This chain uses TRBV27 with TRBJ2-1, with D perhaps matching TRBD1 (6 bases). The CDR3: CASSHQGSPYNEQFF. Here the CDR3 DNA reads TGTGCCAGCAGTCACCAGGGGTCTCCCTACAATGAGCAGTTCTTC.